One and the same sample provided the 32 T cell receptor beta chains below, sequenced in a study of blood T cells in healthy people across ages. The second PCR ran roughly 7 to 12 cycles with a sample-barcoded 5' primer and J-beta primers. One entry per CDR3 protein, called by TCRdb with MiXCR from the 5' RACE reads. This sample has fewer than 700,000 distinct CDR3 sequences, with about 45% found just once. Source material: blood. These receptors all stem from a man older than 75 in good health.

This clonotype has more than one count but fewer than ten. The CDR3 spells CSARNSLEGETQYF. Written as DNA, the CDR3 is TGCAGTGCTAGAAACTCCCTTGAGGGAGAGACCCAGTACTTC. This rearrangement joins TRBV20-1 to TRBJ2-5; TRBD2 might be the D (5 bases). Germline CDR1 DFQATT, CDR2 SNEGSKA (reference sequence). This CDR3 is 14 amino acids long. Deletions cut 2 bases from V and 4 bases from J, with 14 bases between.

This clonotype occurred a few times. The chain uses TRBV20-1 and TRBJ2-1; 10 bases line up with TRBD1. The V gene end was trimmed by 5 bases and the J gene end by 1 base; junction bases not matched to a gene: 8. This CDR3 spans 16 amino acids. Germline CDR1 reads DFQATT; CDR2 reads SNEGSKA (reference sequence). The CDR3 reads CSAYRDRGQSYNEQFF. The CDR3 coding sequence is TGCAGTGCTTACCGGGACAGGGGACAGTCCTACAATGAGCAGTTCTTC.

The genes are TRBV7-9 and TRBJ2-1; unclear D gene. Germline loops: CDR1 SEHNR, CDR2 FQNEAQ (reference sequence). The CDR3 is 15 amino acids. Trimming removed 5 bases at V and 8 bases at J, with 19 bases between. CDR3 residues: CASSPDPLLVDEQFF. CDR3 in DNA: TGTGCCAGCAGCCCAGACCCACTGCTGGTGGATGAGCAGTTCTTC. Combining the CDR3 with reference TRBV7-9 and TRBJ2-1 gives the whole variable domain DTGVSQNPRHKITKRGQNVTFRCDPISEHNRLYWYRQTLGQGPEFLTYFQNEAQLEKSRLLSDRFSAERPKGSFSTLEIQRTEQGDSAMYLCASSPDPLLVDEQFFGPGTRLTVL.

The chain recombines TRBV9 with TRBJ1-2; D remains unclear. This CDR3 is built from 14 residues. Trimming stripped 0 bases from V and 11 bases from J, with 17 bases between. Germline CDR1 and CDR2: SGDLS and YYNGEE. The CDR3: CASSVGVGSGGYTF. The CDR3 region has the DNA TGTGCCAGCAGCGTAGGTGTGGGGTCGGGCGGTTACACCTTC. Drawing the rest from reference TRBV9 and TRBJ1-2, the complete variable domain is DSGVTQTPKHLITATGQRVTLRCSPRSGDLSVYWYQQSLDQGLQFLIQYYNGEERAKGNILERFSAQQFPDLHSELNLSSLELGDSALYFCASSVGVGSGGYTFGSGTRLTVV.

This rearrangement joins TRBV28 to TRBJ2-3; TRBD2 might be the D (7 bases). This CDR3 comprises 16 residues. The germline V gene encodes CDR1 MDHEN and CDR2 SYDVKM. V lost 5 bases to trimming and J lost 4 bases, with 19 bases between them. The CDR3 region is CASSTQGREVSDTQYF. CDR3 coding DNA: TGTGCCAGCAGTACCCAGGGGAGGGAAGTATCAGATACGCAGTATTTT.

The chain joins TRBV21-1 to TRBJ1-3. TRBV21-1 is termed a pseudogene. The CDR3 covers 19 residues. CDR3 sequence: CASSFKGVTQVRNRNTIYF. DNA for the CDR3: TGTGCCAGCAGCTTCAAAGGCGTAACTCAGGTCCGGAATAGGAACACCATATATTTT.

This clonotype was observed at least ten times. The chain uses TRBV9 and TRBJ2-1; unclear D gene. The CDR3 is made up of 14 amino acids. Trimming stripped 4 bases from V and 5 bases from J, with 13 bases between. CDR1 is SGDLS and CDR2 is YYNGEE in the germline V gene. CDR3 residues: CASSFQLVDNEQFF. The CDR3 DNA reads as TGTGCCAGCAGCTTCCAGCTGGTTGACAATGAGCAGTTCTTC.

DNA of the CDR3: TGTGCCAGCAGCCCCCCTACTGACGAGCAGTACTTC. Its translation is CASSPPTDEQYF. V is TRBV7-9 and J is TRBJ2-4; D not certain. Matching the DNA end better, TRBJ2-7 makes the J call doubtful. The CDR3 extends over 12 amino acids. The germline gives CDR1 SEHNR, CDR2 FQNEAQ (reference sequence).

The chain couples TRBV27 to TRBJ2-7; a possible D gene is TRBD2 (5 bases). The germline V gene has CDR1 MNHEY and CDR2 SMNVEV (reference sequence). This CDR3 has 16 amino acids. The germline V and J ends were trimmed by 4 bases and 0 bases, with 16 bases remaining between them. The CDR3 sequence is CASSSYRSGASYEQYF. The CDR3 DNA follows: TGTGCCAGCAGTTCATATAGAAGCGGTGCCTCCTACGAGCAGTACTTC.

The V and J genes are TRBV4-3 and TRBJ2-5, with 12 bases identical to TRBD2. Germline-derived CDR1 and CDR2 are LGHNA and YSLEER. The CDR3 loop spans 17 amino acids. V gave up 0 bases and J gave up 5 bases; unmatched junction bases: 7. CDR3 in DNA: TGCGCCAGCAGCCAAGATGCTAGCGGGGGGGCGTTGGAGACCCAGTACTTC. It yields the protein CASSQDASGGALETQYF.

This CDR3 reads CASSNDRGRVSNQPQHF. CDR3 coding DNA: TGTGCCAGCAGCAATGACAGGGGAAGGGTTAGCAATCAGCCCCAGCATTTT. The gene calls are TRBV21-1 and TRBJ1-5; TRBD1 is taken as the D call from the table, unchecked against the DNA. TRBV21-1 is described as a pseudogene. CDR3 length: 17 amino acids.

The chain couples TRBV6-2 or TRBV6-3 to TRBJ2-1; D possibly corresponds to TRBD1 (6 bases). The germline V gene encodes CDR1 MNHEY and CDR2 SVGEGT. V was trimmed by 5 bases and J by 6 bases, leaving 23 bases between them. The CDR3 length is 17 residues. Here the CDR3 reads CASSRTNPGTFFNEQFF. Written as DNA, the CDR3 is TGTGCCAGCAGTCGCACCAATCCCGGGACATTCTTCAATGAGCAGTTCTTC.

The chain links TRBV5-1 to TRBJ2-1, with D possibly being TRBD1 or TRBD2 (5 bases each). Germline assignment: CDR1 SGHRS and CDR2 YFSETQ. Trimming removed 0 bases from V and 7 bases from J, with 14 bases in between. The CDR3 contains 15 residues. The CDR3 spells CASSLGEGPRNEQFF. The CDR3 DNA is TGCGCCAGCAGCTTGGGTGAGGGGCCGAGAAATGAGCAGTTCTTC.

This CDR3 reads CASSRIQQGDSYEQYF. The CDR3 nucleotides are TGCGCCAGCAGCCGAATCCAACAGGGAGATTCCTACGAGCAGTACTTC. The J gene is TRBJ2-7, the V gene TRBV5-1, with a tentative D call TRBD1 (6 bases). The V gene lost 4 bases and the J gene lost 1 base, with 18 bases spanning the gap. The germline V gene has CDR1 SGHRS and CDR2 YFSETQ. CDR3 length equals 16 residues.

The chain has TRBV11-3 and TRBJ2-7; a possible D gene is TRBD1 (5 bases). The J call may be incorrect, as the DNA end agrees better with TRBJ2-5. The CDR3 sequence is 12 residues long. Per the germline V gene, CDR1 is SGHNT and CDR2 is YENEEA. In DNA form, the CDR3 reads TGTGCCAGCAGCAGGGGTATGGAGACCCAGTACTTC. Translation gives CASSRGMETQYF.

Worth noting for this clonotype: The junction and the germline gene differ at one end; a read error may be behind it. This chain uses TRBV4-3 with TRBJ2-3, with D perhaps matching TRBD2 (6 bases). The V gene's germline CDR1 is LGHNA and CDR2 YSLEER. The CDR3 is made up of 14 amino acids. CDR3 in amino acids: CAGSQEGLTDTQYF. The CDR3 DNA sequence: TGCGCCGGCAGCCAAGAGGGACTCACAGATACGCAGTATTTT.

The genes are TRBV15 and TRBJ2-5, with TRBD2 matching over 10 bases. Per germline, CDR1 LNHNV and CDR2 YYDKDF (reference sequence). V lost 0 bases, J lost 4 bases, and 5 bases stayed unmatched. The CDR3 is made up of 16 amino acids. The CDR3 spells CATSRDLRLAGETQYF. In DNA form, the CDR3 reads TGTGCCACCAGCAGAGATTTGAGACTAGCGGGAGAGACCCAGTACTTC.

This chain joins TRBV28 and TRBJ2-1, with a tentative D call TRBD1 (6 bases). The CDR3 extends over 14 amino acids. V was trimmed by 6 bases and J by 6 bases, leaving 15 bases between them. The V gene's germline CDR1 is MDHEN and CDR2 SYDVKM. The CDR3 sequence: CASRETGNLNEQFF. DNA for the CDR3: TGTGCCAGCAGGGAGACAGGTAATCTCAATGAGCAGTTCTTC.

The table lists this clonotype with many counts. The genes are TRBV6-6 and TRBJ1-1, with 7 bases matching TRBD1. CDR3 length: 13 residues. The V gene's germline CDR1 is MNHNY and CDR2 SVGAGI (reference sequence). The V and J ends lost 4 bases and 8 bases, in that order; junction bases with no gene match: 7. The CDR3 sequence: CASSLGMDREAFF. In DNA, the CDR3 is TGTGCCAGCAGTTTAGGGATGGACAGGGAAGCTTTCTTT.

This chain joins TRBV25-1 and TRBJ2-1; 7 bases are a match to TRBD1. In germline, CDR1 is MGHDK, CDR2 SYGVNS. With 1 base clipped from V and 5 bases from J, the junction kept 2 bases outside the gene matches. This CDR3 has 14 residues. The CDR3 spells CASSEWDSDNEQFF. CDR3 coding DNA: TGTGCCAGCAGTGAATGGGACAGCGACAATGAGCAGTTCTTC.

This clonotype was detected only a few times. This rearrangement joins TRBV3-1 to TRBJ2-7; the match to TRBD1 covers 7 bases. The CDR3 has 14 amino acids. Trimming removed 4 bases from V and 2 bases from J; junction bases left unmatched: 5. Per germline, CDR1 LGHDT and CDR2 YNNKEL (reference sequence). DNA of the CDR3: TGTGCCAGCAGCCCAGGACAGGAGACCTACGAGCAGTACTTC. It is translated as CASSPGQETYEQYF.

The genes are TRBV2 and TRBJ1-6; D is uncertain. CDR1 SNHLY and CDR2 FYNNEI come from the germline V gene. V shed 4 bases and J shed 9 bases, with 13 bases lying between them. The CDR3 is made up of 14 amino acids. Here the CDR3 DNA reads TGTGCCAGCAGTGTTAGGACGGCGGGTTCACCCCTCCACTTT. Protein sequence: CASSVRTAGSPLHF.

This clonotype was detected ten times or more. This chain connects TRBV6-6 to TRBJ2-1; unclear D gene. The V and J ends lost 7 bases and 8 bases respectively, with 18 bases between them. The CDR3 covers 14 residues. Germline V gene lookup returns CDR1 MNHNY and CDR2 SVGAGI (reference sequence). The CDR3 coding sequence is TGTGCCAGCATCCACGCCCAGCGAGGCGATGAGCAGTTCTTC. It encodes CASIHAQRGDEQFF.

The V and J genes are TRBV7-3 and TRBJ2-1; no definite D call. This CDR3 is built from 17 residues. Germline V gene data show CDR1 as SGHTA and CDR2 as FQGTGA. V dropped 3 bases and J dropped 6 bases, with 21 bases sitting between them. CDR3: CASSFPGSPLRINEQFF. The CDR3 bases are TGTGCCAGCAGCTTCCCGGGTTCCCCCCTTCGAATCAATGAGCAGTTCTTC.

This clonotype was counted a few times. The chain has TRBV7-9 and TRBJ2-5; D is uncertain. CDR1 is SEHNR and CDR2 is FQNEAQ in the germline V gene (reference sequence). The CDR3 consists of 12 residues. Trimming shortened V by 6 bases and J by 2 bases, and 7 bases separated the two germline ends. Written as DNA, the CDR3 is TGTGCCAGCAGAGGATTACAAGAGACCCAGTACTTC. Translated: CASRGLQETQYF. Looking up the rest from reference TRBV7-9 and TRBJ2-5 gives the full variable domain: DTGVSQNPRHKITKRGQNVTFRCDPISEHNRLYWYRQTLGQGPEFLTYFQNEAQLEKSRLLSDRFSAERPKGSFSTLEIQRTEQGDSAMYLCASRGLQETQYFGPGTRLLVL.

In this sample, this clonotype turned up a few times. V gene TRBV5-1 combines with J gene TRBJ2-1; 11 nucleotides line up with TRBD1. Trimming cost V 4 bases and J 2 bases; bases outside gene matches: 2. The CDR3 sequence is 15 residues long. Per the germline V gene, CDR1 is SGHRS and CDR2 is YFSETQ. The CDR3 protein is CASSRGQGAYNEQFF. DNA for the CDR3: TGCGCCAGCAGCAGGGGACAGGGGGCCTACAATGAGCAGTTCTTC.

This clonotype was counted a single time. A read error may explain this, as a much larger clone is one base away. CDR3 coding DNA: TGTGCCAGCAGACGACAGGGCAGTATTGATACGCTGTATTTT. This gives the protein CASRRQGSIDTLYF. The chain recombines TRBV6-5 with TRBJ2-3, with 7 bases that match TRBD1. From germline, CDR1 is MNHEY and CDR2 SVGAGI. The CDR3 totals 14 residues.

CDR3 region: CASSVQLRDTYEQYF. The CDR3, as DNA: TGTGCCAGTAGTGTTCAGTTAAGGGATACCTACGAGCAGTACTTC. This sequence joins TRBV19 and TRBJ2-7; D ambiguous. V gave up 5 bases and J gave up 2 bases, with 16 bases separating them. CDR1 is LNHDA and CDR2 is SQIVND in the germline V gene (reference sequence). There are 15 residues in the CDR3.

Here the CDR3 reads CASSRGSNEQFF. In DNA, the CDR3 is TGTGCCAGCAGCCGGGGTTCTAATGAGCAGTTCTTC. This chain joins TRBV7-2 and TRBJ2-1, with a tentative D call TRBD2 (5 bases). V lost 5 bases and J lost 7, with 9 bases in between. This CDR3 spans 12 amino acids. Germline lookup yields CDR1 SGHTA and CDR2 FQGNSA.

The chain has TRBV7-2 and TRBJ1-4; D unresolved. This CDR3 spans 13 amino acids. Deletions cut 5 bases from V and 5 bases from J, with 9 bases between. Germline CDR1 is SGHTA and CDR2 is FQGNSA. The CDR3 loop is CASSARLNEKLFF. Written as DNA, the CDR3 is TGTGCCAGCAGCGCCCGTTTGAATGAAAAACTGTTTTTT. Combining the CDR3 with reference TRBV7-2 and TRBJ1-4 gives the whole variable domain GAGVSQSPSNKVTEKGKDVELRCDPISGHTALYWYRQSLGQGLEFLIYFQGNSAPDKSGLPSDRFSAERTGGSVSTLTIQRTQQEDSAVYLCASSARLNEKLFFGSGTQLSVL.

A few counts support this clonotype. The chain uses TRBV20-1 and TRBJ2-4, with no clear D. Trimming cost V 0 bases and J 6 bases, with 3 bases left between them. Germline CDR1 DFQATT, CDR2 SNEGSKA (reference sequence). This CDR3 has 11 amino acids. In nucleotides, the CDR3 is TGCAGTGCTAGAGAAGGAAACATTCAGTACTTC. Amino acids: CSAREGNIQYF.

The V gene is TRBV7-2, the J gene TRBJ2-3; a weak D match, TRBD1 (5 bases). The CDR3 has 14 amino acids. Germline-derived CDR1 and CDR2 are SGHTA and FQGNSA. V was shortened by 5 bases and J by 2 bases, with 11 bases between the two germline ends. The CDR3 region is CASSRDSHTDTQYF. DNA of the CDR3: TGTGCCAGCAGCCGTGACAGCCACACAGATACGCAGTATTTT.